This is a list of T cell receptor beta chains from one sample in a study of blood T cells in healthy people across ages. TCRdb redid the calling of the 5' RACE reads with MiXCR, one entry per CDR3 protein. This sample yields 550,000 to 750,000 distinct CDR3 sequences, of which under 25% are seen a single time; 3.5% to 4% belongs to the top ten. Input material: blood. Receptors originate from an older man in good health. Each CDR3 is given with its conserved first and last residue. The D gene is left open where the match is weak. Some rows have no size entry. The others give once, few or many, or a class for an expanded clone.

cdr3_aa,cdr3_nt,v_call,clone_size,j_call,d_call
CATLNGTAENIQYF,TGCGCCACCCTAAACGGGACGGCCGAAAACATTCAGTACTTC,TRBV5-1,many,TRBJ2-4,-
CASSYSGTGIEKLFF,TGTGCCAGCAGTTACTCGGGGACAGGGATTGAAAAACTGTTTTTT,TRBV6-5,-,TRBJ1-4,TRBD1
CASSVALNTEAFF,TGTGCCAGCAGTGTTGCCTTGAACACTGAAGCTTTCTTT,TRBV25-1,-,TRBJ1-1,-
CASSPGEGGGELFF,TGTGCCAGCAGCCCCGGAGAGGGGGGCGGGGAGCTGTTTTTT,TRBV11-3,-,TRBJ2-2,-
CSVRVFTYEQYF,TGCAGCGTTCGGGTTTTCACCTACGAGCAGTACTTC,TRBV29-1,-,TRBJ2-7,-
CASSPQGQNNSPLHF,TGTGCCAGCAGCCCTCAGGGTCAGAACAATTCACCCCTCCACTTT,TRBV3-1,few,TRBJ1-6,-
CASSLYIGRAANTIYF,TGTGCCAGCAGCCTCTATATCGGCAGGGCGGCAAACACCATATATTTT,TRBV7-8,-,TRBJ1-3,-
CSARRALSSYNEQFF,TGCAGTGCTAGGAGGGCGTTAAGCTCCTACAATGAGCAGTTCTTC,TRBV20-1,-,TRBJ2-1,-
CSVEDQGRSTEAFF,TGCAGCGTTGAAGATCAGGGTCGGTCCACTGAAGCTTTCTTT,TRBV29-1,few,TRBJ1-1,-
CASSVRDPTDTQYF,TGCGCCAGCAGCGTCCGGGACCCAACAGATACGCAGTATTTT,TRBV5-1,-,TRBJ2-3,-
CASSSLGTSNNEQFF,TGCGCCAGCAGCTCACTGGGGACTAGCAACAATGAGCAGTTCTTC,TRBV5-1,few,TRBJ2-1,TRBD2
CSAKYRENKNIQYF,TGCAGTGCTAAATACAGGGAGAACAAAAACATTCAGTACTTC,TRBV20-1,-,TRBJ2-4,-
CASSGSGGGKSNQPQHF,TGTGCCAGCAGTGGATCGGGGGGAGGGAAAAGCAATCAGCCCCAGCATTTT,TRBV12-3/TRBV12-4,few,TRBJ1-5,-
CSARVASASTEQYF,TGCAGTGCTAGAGTCGCTAGCGCCTCCACCGAGCAGTACTTC,TRBV20-1,-,TRBJ2-7,-
CASSHAGGESYEQYF,TGTGCCAGCAGCCACGCAGGGGGCGAATCATACGAGCAGTACTTC,TRBV4-2,-,TRBJ2-7,TRBD1
CASSQLTMYQETQYF,TGTGCCAGCAGCCAGCTGACAATGTACCAAGAGACCCAGTACTTC,TRBV14,once,TRBJ2-5,-
CASSLALAGAYEQYF,TGCGCCAGCAGCTTGGCGCTAGCGGGAGCCTACGAGCAGTACTTC,TRBV5-1,-,TRBJ2-7,TRBD2